This T cell receptor (beta chain) was captured in a study of blood T cell repertoires in COVID-19. About the study: In each case, the material was cDNA or gDNA derived from T cells, B-cell-depleted T cells, or PBMCs.

Germline V CDR1 and CDR2: SGHTA, FQGNSA. The CDR3 has 15 amino acids. V lost 5 bases to trimming and J lost 0 bases; unmatched junction nucleotides: 4. Source study methods: Amplification of reference gene primers provided the estimated nucleated cell counts. TCRdb's table, derived via immunoSEQ multiplex PCR, lists solely in-frame clones and lacks some. Clone size and the V and J calls come from that table; the DNA yielded D and trimming. The repertoire holds 75,000 to 80,000 clones, with 70% to 90% as singletons. The rearrangement joins TRBV7-2 to TRBJ1-2; 9 positions agree with TRBD1. The clonotype originates from a woman aged 55 to 70 with acute or convalescent COVID-19. Sequencing was performed on peripheral blood. CDR3 in amino acids: CASSLQGAANYGYTF. Written as DNA, the CDR3 is TGTGCCAGCAGCCTACAGGGGGCTGCTAACTATGGCTACACCTTC. Filled out from reference TRBV7-2 and TRBJ1-2, the complete variable domain reads GAGVSQSPSNKVTEKGKDVELRCDPISGHTALYWYRQSLGQGLEFLIYFQGNSAPDKSGLPSDRFSAERTGGSVSTLTIQRTQQEDSAVYLCASSLQGAANYGYTFGSGTRLTVV.